This entry is about one T cell receptor (beta chain). TCRdb's table, derived via immunoSEQ multiplex PCR, lists solely in-frame clones and lacks some. The profile shows fewer than 300,000 clones, 80% to 90% of them singletons. The data were taken from a study of blood T cell repertoires in COVID-19. Study-level background: Whether acute or convalescent, the COVID-19 samples came from the United States, Italy and Spain. Sample material is recorded as cDNA or gDNA derived from T cells, B-cell-depleted T cells, or PBMCs.

The V gene's germline CDR1 is SQVTM and CDR2 ANQGSEA. J gave up 3 bases and V 5 bases, and 8 bases lay outside the gene matches. The CDR3 length is 14 residues. Input material: peripheral blood. The chain uses TRBV29-1 and TRBJ2-7; 9 bases agree with TRBD1. This sequence was found in a woman between 45 and 65 years old who had recovered from COVID-19. This CDR3 is CSVRPGTGRYEQYF. The CDR3 DNA reads TGCAGCGTTCGACCGGGGACAGGGCGCTACGAGCAGTACTTC.